These 15 T cell receptor beta chains share one sample of origin, sequenced in a study of cytomegalovirus exposure and HLA in healthy donors. TCRdb's table, derived via immunoSEQ multiplex PCR, lists solely in-frame clones and lacks some. The data show around 190,000 clones, about 81% seen once. The sequenced sample consisted of PBMCs. The source is a woman aged 25 to 39 in good health and CMV-seronegative.

This rearrangement joins TRBV4-2 to TRBJ2-7; 7 bases fit TRBD1. CDR1 and CDR2 from the germline V gene are LGHNA and YNFKEQ. The V gene end was trimmed by 4 bases and the J gene end by 4 bases; junction bases not matched to a gene: 10. The CDR3 is 15 residues long. DNA for the CDR3: TGTGCCAGCAGCCTAACCCGGGACAGTGCTTACGAGCAGTACTTC. This gives the protein CASSLTRDSAYEQYF.

The chain is built from TRBV14 and TRBJ2-2; tentatively, D is TRBD1 (5 bases). Germline V gives CDR1 SGHDN, CDR2 FVKESK. Trimming stripped 6 bases from V and 4 bases from J, with 15 bases between. The CDR3 covers 15 residues. CDR3 protein: CASRDITQSTGELFF. CDR3 DNA sequence: TGTGCCAGCAGGGACATAACTCAATCCACCGGGGAGCTGTTTTTT.

The V and J genes are TRBV5-1 and TRBJ2-2; weak D call: TRBD1 (5 bases). This CDR3 region has 19 residues. V was clipped by 1 base and J by 0 bases, with 19 bases between them. CDR1 is SGHRS and CDR2 is YFSETQ in the germline V gene. The CDR3 is CASSLNTLDRPSNTGELFF. The CDR3 nucleotides read TGCGCCAGCAGCTTGAACACACTTGACAGACCCTCGAACACCGGGGAGCTGTTTTTT.

This sequence joins TRBV19 and TRBJ2-7, with TRBD2 matching 9 bases. The germline V gene has CDR1 LNHDA and CDR2 SQIVND (reference sequence). Trimming cost V 10 bases and J 2 bases; bases outside gene matches: 9. This CDR3 region has 14 residues. The CDR3 nucleotides are TGTGCCATTAATAGCGGGAGTGACACCTACGAGCAGTACTTC. This codes for CAINSGSDTYEQYF.

This clone was seen just once. This sequence joins TRBV6-1 and TRBJ2-7, with 9 bases identical to TRBD2. CDR3 length equals 14 residues. J gave up 4 bases and V 6 bases, and 7 bases lay outside the gene matches. CDR1 is MNHNS and CDR2 is SASEGT in the germline V gene. The CDR3 region is CASSASGTNYEQYF. For the CDR3, the DNA is TGTGCCAGCAGCGCTAGCGGGACAAATTACGAGCAGTACTTC.

The chain couples TRBV6-4 to TRBJ1-2, with 10 bases identical to TRBD1. Germline CDR1 reads MRHNA; CDR2 reads SNTAGT. Trimming took 5 bases from V and 8 from J; bases not matched to a gene: 11. The CDR3 loop spans 15 amino acids. CDR3 loop: CASSRLPGTGEGYTF. CDR3 nucleotide sequence: TGTGCCAGCAGTCGCCTCCCTGGGACAGGGGAGGGCTACACCTTC.

Sample share makes this clone medium-sized. This chain uses TRBV7-2 with TRBJ2-7; 14 nucleotides agree with TRBD2. The CDR3 spans 17 residues. Germline CDR1 is SGHTA and CDR2 is FQGNSA. V lost 5 bases to trimming and J lost 0 bases; unmatched junction nucleotides: 6. CDR3 DNA sequence: TGTGCCAGCAGCCCGGGACTAGCGGGAGTGGGCTCCTACGAGCAGTACTTC. Its protein product is CASSPGLAGVGSYEQYF.

The V gene is TRBV30, the J gene TRBJ2-5, with 7 bases fitting TRBD2. The CDR3 is 17 amino acids. Losses at the gene ends were 1 base for V and 4 bases for J; bases not matched to a gene: 15. Per the germline V gene, CDR1 is GTSNPN and CDR2 is SVGIG (reference sequence). The CDR3 DNA sequence: TGTGCCTGGAGTGGATACAGCGGGGAGCGTTGGGGAGAGACCCAGTACTTC. Amino acids: CAWSGYSGERWGETQYF.

The V and J genes are TRBV4-1 and TRBJ2-1; TRBD2 matches 11 bases. Germline CDR1 and CDR2: MGHRA and YSYEKL. The CDR3 totals 14 residues. V lost 1 base and J lost 11; bases outside the gene matches: 4. CDR3 loop: CASSQVTSGGQQFF. Here the CDR3 DNA reads TGCGCCAGCAGCCAAGTTACTAGCGGGGGCCAGCAGTTCTTC.

The chain has TRBV27 and TRBJ2-5; TRBD2 aligns across 13 bases. Germline V gene data show CDR1 as MNHEY and CDR2 as SMNVEV (reference sequence). The CDR3 spans 14 residues. The junction had 1 base not matched to a gene; V was cut back by 7 bases and J by 2 bases. The CDR3 nucleotides read TGTGCCAGCAAACTAGCGGGGGGGCAAGAGACCCAGTACTTC. Amino acids: CASKLAGGQETQYF.

The genes are TRBV15 and TRBJ2-1; TRBD2 matches at 9 bases. Germline loops: CDR1 LNHNV, CDR2 YYDKDF (reference sequence). This CDR3 comprises 16 residues. V shed 2 bases, J shed 8 bases, and the junction held 10 bases outside the gene matches. The CDR3 sequence is CATSRRSGRNWDEQFF. The CDR3 DNA reads as TGTGCCACCAGCAGAAGGAGCGGGAGGAATTGGGATGAGCAGTTCTTC.

This clone appeared a single time. The V call is TRBV4-1, the J call TRBJ2-7; D is possibly TRBD2 (6 bases). With 5 bases removed from V and 2 bases from J, the gap between germline ends came to 25 bases. This CDR3 contains 18 residues. Germline CDR1 MGHRA, CDR2 YSYEKL. CDR3 DNA: TGCGCCAGCAGCTTGCGGGGTCCACCCGGGACTGACACCTACGAGCAGTACTTC. Amino acid sequence: CASSLRGPPGTDTYEQYF.

The V call is TRBV18, the J call TRBJ1-6; D gene ambiguous. The CDR3 is made up of 14 amino acids. The V gene's germline CDR1 is KGHSH and CDR2 LQKENI. Deletions cut 6 bases from V and 7 bases from J, with 13 bases between. The CDR3 here is CASSQALSNSPLHF. In DNA, the CDR3 is TGTGCCAGCTCCCAAGCCCTTTCAAATTCACCCCTCCACTTT.

The chain employs TRBV28 and TRBJ1-4; 7 bases fit TRBD1. The germline V gene has CDR1 MDHEN and CDR2 SYDVKM. V was clipped by 6 bases and J by 6 bases; unmatched bases: 7. This CDR3 region has 14 residues. The CDR3 is CASRPPGQYEKLFF. CDR3 bases: TGTGCCAGCAGGCCGCCGGGACAGTATGAAAAACTGTTTTTT. The variable domain in full, with the rest retrieved from reference TRBV28 and TRBJ1-4, is DVKVTQSSRYLVKRTGEKVFLECVQDMDHENMFWYRQDPGLGLRLIYFSYDVKMKEKGDIPEGYSVSREKKERFSLILESASTNQTSMYLCASRPPGQYEKLFFGSGTQLSVL.

The rearrangement uses TRBV7-7 and TRBJ2-3; D is undetermined. The CDR3 is made up of 13 amino acids. The germline gives CDR1 SSHAT, CDR2 FNYEAQ (reference sequence). The ends were cut back, 1 base at V and 11 bases at J, with 13 bases in the middle. The CDR3 here is CASSLVDWSQQYF. In nucleotides, the CDR3 is TGTGCCAGCAGCTTAGTCGACTGGTCGCAGCAGTATTTT. Drawing the rest from reference TRBV7-7 and TRBJ2-3, the complete variable domain is GAGVSQSPRYKVTKRGQDVTLRCDPISSHATLYWYQQALGQGPEFLTYFNYEAQPDKSGLPSDRFSAERPEGSISTLTIQRTEQRDSAMYRCASSLVDWSQQYFGPGTRLTVL.